Shown below are 27 T cell receptor beta chains from a single sample sequenced in a study of blood T cell repertoires in COVID-19. Sequencing was performed with immunoSEQ multiplex PCR; in TCRdb, only in-frame clones are kept and a portion is missing. The sample records about 270,000 clones, roughly 87% being singletons. Material for sequencing was peripheral blood. The receptor set was obtained from a human donor in a cohort sampled during active COVID-19.

DNA of the CDR3: TGTGCCACCAGGCCGGGAGGGGGGAACACCGGGGAGCTGTTTTTT. It yields the protein CATRPGGGNTGELFF. The chain carries TRBV24-1 and TRBJ2-2; 8 bases line up with TRBD2. The CDR3 totals 15 residues. Trimming took 7 bases from V and 1 from J; bases not matched to a gene: 4. CDR1 is KGHDR, CDR2 SFDVKD, per germline.

The chain recombines TRBV2 with TRBJ1-1; the match to TRBD1 covers 7 bases. Per germline, CDR1 SNHLY and CDR2 FYNNEI. With 6 bases clipped from V and 0 bases from J, the junction kept 19 bases outside the gene matches. CDR3 size: 19 residues. CDR3 sequence (DNA): TGTGCCAGCAGGTTCTCTACAGGGGAATCGCGACCGATGAACACTGAAGCTTTCTTT. Translating gives CASRFSTGESRPMNTEAFF.

In this sample, this clone turned up many times. The chain carries TRBV29-1 and TRBJ2-3, with D unclear. This CDR3 is 11 amino acids long. Germline loops: CDR1 SQVTM, CDR2 ANQGSEA. Trimming stripped 6 bases from V and 5 bases from J, with 9 bases between. CDR3 in amino acids: CSVHSLDTQYF. The DNA of the CDR3 is TGCAGCGTGCACAGTTTAGATACGCAGTATTTT.

V gene TRBV5-1 combines with J gene TRBJ1-5; maybe TRBD1 (5 bases). Germline V gene data show CDR1 as SGHRS and CDR2 as YFSETQ. The V end lost 1 base, the J end lost 7 bases, and 15 bases lay between the germline ends. This CDR3 contains 15 residues. The CDR3 here is CASSLMWGTGQPQHF. The CDR3 DNA sequence: TGCGCCAGCAGCTTGATGTGGGGGACTGGGCAGCCCCAGCATTTT.

This clone was observed a handful of times. The V gene is TRBV4-3, the J gene TRBJ1-6, with D unclear. CDR3 length: 14 residues. Germline assignment: CDR1 LGHNA and CDR2 YSLEER. Trimming left V 1 base short and J 7 bases short, with 8 bases between. The CDR3 region is CASSQVEINSPLHF. CDR3 nucleotide sequence: TGCGCCAGCAGCCAAGTGGAGATAAATTCACCCCTCCACTTT.

This clone appeared once. The chain carries TRBV6-5 and TRBJ1-1, with D hard to call. The CDR3 is made up of 13 amino acids. The V end was cut by 4 bases, the J end by 4 bases, with 10 bases between. Per the germline V gene, CDR1 is MNHEY and CDR2 is SVGAGI. The CDR3 protein is CASSSQLATEAFF. CDR3 in DNA: TGTGCCAGCAGTTCCCAGTTGGCCACTGAAGCTTTCTTT.

About this clone: At one boundary the junction diverges from the germline segment, which might be a read error. The genes are TRBV6-1 and TRBJ1-1; the match to TRBD1 covers 9 bases. Germline V gene lookup returns CDR1 MNHNS and CDR2 SASEGT. The CDR3 has 16 amino acids. The CDR3 loop reads CASSQAGMNRGRKAFF. CDR3 coding DNA: TGTGCCAGCAGTCAAGCCGGGATGAACAGGGGGCGGAAAGCTTTCTTT.

The chain recombines TRBV19 with TRBJ2-3, with a tentative D call TRBD2 (5 bases). Germline V gene lookup returns CDR1 LNHDA and CDR2 SQIVND (reference sequence). V was clipped by 3 bases and J by 8 bases, with 12 bases between them. This CDR3 has 13 amino acids. The DNA for the CDR3 is TGTGCCAGTAGTATTGAGGGTTCAGCTACGCAGTATTTT. Translating it yields CASSIEGSATQYF.

The chain combines TRBV29-1 with TRBJ2-7; 9 bases are shared with TRBD2. V trimming: 5 bases; J trimming: 7 bases; junction bases outside the gene matches: 6. Per germline, CDR1 SQVTM and CDR2 ANQGSEA. This CDR3 region has 12 residues. This chain's CDR3 is CSVRLAGNEQYF. The CDR3 DNA is TGCAGCGTTCGTCTAGCGGGAAATGAGCAGTACTTC.

V usage is TRBV3-1 (or the pseudogene TRBV3-2) and J usage is TRBJ2-3; 7 bases align to TRBD2. This CDR3 contains 18 residues. Germline loops: CDR1 LGHDT, CDR2 YNNKEL (reference sequence). V lost 1 base and J lost 0; bases outside the gene matches: 10. The CDR3 sequence is CASSQGVLAVSSTDTQYF. The CDR3 nucleotides read TGTGCCAGCAGCCAAGGGGTGCTAGCGGTTTCCAGCACAGATACGCAGTATTTT.

This chain links TRBV27 with TRBJ2-1; 9 bases agree with TRBD2. Unmatched junction bases numbered 8, after V lost 6 bases and J lost 8 bases. The CDR3 runs 14 residues. The germline CDR1 and CDR2 sequences are MNHEY and SMNVEV (reference sequence). The CDR3 loop is CASSPLAGLDEQFF. For the CDR3, the DNA is TGTGCCAGCAGCCCTCTAGCGGGACTGGATGAGCAGTTCTTC.

J is TRBJ2-3 and V is TRBV29-1, with TRBD2 matching 13 bases. The junction had 5 bases not matched to a gene; V was cut back by 4 bases and J by 4 bases. This CDR3 spans 15 amino acids. Germline assignment: CDR1 SQVTM and CDR2 ANQGSEA. Here the CDR3 DNA reads TGCAGCGTTGCGAGGACTAGCGGGAGTCCAGATACGCAGTATTTT. It is translated as CSVARTSGSPDTQYF.

The CDR3 sequence: CASSYGTGGDSPLHF. In nucleotides, the CDR3 is TGTGCCAGCAGTTACGGGACAGGGGGGGATTCACCCCTCCACTTT. The chain joins TRBV6-5 to TRBJ1-6; 11 positions match TRBD1. Germline trimming cut 2 bases from V and 8 bases from J; bases unmatched to any gene: 2. This CDR3 has 15 amino acids. Germline loops: CDR1 MNHEY, CDR2 SVGAGI.

V usage is TRBV5-1 and J usage is TRBJ2-3; 13 bases agree with TRBD2. Germline V gene lookup returns CDR1 SGHRS and CDR2 YFSETQ. The V and J ends lost 3 bases and 0 bases, in that order; junction bases with no gene match: 4. CDR3 length: 17 residues. The CDR3 nucleotides read TGCGCCAGCAGCTCGGGACTAGCGGGGCCTAGCACAGATACGCAGTATTTT. The encoded protein is CASSSGLAGPSTDTQYF.

The V and J genes are TRBV14 and TRBJ1-6, with no clear D. The CDR3 is 14 amino acids. Germline V gives CDR1 SGHDN, CDR2 FVKESK. The germline V and J ends were trimmed by 0 bases and 11 bases, with 11 bases remaining between them. CDR3 sequence reads: CASSQEVPGTPLHF. The CDR3 DNA reads TGTGCCAGCAGCCAAGAAGTGCCAGGTACACCCCTCCACTTT.

The chain has TRBV5-3 and TRBJ2-5; D might be TRBD2 (7 bases). TRBV5-3 belongs to the ORF category, with a function that is uncertain. V gave up 7 bases and J gave up 1 base, with 14 bases separating them. This CDR3 is 14 amino acids long. The CDR3 loop is CARPVRGGQETQYF. The CDR3 nucleotides are TGTGCCAGACCCGTTAGGGGGGGCCAAGAGACCCAGTACTTC.

This clone has a single count. The chain couples TRBV3-1 (or the pseudogene TRBV3-2) to TRBJ1-2; D remains ambiguous. Germline loops: CDR1 LGHDT, CDR2 YNNKEL (reference sequence). The CDR3 is 12 amino acids. Between the trimmed V and J ends, which lost 0 bases and 8 bases, there was a span of 7 bases. The chain's CDR3 is CASSQDRRGYTF. CDR3 coding DNA: TGTGCCAGCAGCCAAGATCGGAGGGGCTACACCTTC.

This chain uses TRBV6-5 with TRBJ2-1; perhaps TRBD2 as D (6 bases). Germline values: CDR1 MNHEY, CDR2 SVGAGI. The CDR3 extends over 13 amino acids. Trimming shortened V by 6 bases and J by 4 bases, and 10 bases separated the two germline ends. CDR3 DNA sequence: TGTGCCAGCAGATCTAGCGCGTACAATGAGCAGTTCTTC. Translated: CASRSSAYNEQFF.

V and J are TRBV5-1 and TRBJ1-6; the match to TRBD1 covers 9 bases. The CDR3 totals 16 residues. Germline CDR1 reads SGHRS; CDR2 reads YFSETQ. Trimming removed 4 bases from V and 7 bases from J; junction bases left unmatched: 9. The CDR3 DNA is TGCGCCAGCAGCCCTGCCGGGACAGGGAGGAATTCACCCCTCCACTTT. Translation gives CASSPAGTGRNSPLHF. Full variable domain (missing parts from reference TRBV5-1 and TRBJ1-6): KAGVTQTPRYLIKTRGQQVTLSCSPISGHRSVSWYQQTPGQGLQFLFEYFSETQRNKGNFPGRFSGRQFSNSRSEMNVSTLELGDSALYLCASSPAGTGRNSPLHFGNGTRLTVT.

V and J are TRBV28 and TRBJ1-6, with 8 bases identical to TRBD1. CDR1 MDHEN and CDR2 SYDVKM come from the germline V gene. Trimming removed 3 bases from V and 5 bases from J; junction bases left unmatched: 0. The length of the CDR3 is 14 residues. The CDR3 nucleotides are TGTGCCAGCAGTTTGACAGGGGATAATTCACCCCTCCACTTT. This gives the protein CASSLTGDNSPLHF.

The DNA for the CDR3 is TGCAGCGTTTCATCGGATGGCTACACCTTC. This sequence encodes CSVSSDGYTF. V is TRBV29-1 and J is TRBJ1-2; D ambiguous. The germline V gene has CDR1 SQVTM and CDR2 ANQGSEA. This CDR3 comprises 10 residues. V was trimmed by 5 bases and J by 6 bases, leaving 7 bases between them.

The count of this clone is one. The gene calls are TRBV6-2 or TRBV6-3 and TRBJ1-1, with 10 bases identical to TRBD1. With 4 bases clipped from V and 5 bases from J, the junction kept 7 bases outside the gene matches. Germline V gives CDR1 MNHEY, CDR2 SVGEGT. CDR3 length: 15 amino acids. Written as DNA, the CDR3 is TGTGCCAGCAGTTCCCAGACAGGGGGCAGGACTGAAGCTTTCTTT. It is translated as CASSSQTGGRTEAFF.

This clone has only a few counts. This chain uses TRBV18 with TRBJ2-2; TRBD2 matches 10 bases. The CDR3 loop spans 17 amino acids. Germline V CDR1 and CDR2: KGHSH, LQKENI. J lost 4 bases, V lost 3 bases, and 8 bases had no gene match. The CDR3 here is CASSPPSGSGGTGELFF. CDR3 DNA sequence: TGTGCCAGCTCACCTCCTAGCGGGAGCGGAGGCACCGGGGAGCTGTTTTTT. The full variable domain, with the rest looked up from reference TRBV18 and TRBJ2-2, is NAGVMQNPRHLVRRRGQEARLRCSPMKGHSHVYWYRQLPEEGLKFMVYLQKENIIDESGMPKERFSAEFPKEGPSILRIQQVVRGDSAAYFCASSPPSGSGGTGELFFGEGSRLTVL.

The chain joins TRBV27 to TRBJ2-7, with 10 bases aligning to TRBD1. V trimming: 5 bases; J trimming: 3 bases; junction bases outside the gene matches: 7. The CDR3 contains 15 residues. The germline gives CDR1 MNHEY, CDR2 SMNVEV (reference sequence). In DNA, the CDR3 is TGTGCCAGCAGTCTGGACAGGGGGTATTACTACGAGCAGTACTTC. Translation: CASSLDRGYYYEQYF.

This clone has just a few counts. This chain connects TRBV7-8 to TRBJ1-4; D unclear. The CDR3 extends over 14 amino acids. CDR1 SGHVS and CDR2 FQNEAQ come from the germline V gene. The V end was cut by 5 bases, the J end by 10 bases, with 17 bases between. The CDR3 sequence is CASSPQRSPGKLFF. The CDR3 DNA sequence: TGTGCCAGCAGCCCCCAGCGGAGCCCAGGAAAACTGTTTTTT.

V usage is TRBV2 and J usage is TRBJ2-1; TRBD2 aligns across 8 bases. Trimming took 5 bases from V and 3 from J; bases not matched to a gene: 3. The CDR3 length is 14 residues. The V gene's germline CDR1 is SNHLY and CDR2 FYNNEI. The CDR3 DNA reads as TGTGCCAGCAGTCTAGCGGGTTTCTACAATGAGCAGTTCTTC. Translation gives CASSLAGFYNEQFF.

The chain carries TRBV24-1 and TRBJ2-3, with 7 bases fitting TRBD2. Germline CDR1 KGHDR, CDR2 SFDVKD. CDR3 length: 13 amino acids. J lost 2 bases, V lost 12 bases, and 7 bases had no gene match. CDR3 sequence: CAVGTTLTDTQYF. For the CDR3, the DNA is TGTGCCGTAGGGACTACCCTCACAGATACGCAGTATTTT.